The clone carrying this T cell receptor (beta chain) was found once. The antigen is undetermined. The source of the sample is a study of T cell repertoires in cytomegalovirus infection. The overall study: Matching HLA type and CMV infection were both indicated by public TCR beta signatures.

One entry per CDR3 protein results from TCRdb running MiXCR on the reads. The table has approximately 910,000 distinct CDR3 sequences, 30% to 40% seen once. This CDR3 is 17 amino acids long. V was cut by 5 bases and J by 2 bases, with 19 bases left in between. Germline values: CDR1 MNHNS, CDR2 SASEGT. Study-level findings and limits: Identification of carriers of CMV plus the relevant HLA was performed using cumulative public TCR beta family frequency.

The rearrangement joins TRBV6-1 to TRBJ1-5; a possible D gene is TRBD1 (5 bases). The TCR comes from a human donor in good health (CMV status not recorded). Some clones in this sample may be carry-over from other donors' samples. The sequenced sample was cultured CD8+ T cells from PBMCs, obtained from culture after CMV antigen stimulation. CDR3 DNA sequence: TGTGCCAGCAGTCTTTGGGGCCCCAGGGATGGCAATCAGCCCCAGCATTTT. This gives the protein CASSLWGPRDGNQPQHF.